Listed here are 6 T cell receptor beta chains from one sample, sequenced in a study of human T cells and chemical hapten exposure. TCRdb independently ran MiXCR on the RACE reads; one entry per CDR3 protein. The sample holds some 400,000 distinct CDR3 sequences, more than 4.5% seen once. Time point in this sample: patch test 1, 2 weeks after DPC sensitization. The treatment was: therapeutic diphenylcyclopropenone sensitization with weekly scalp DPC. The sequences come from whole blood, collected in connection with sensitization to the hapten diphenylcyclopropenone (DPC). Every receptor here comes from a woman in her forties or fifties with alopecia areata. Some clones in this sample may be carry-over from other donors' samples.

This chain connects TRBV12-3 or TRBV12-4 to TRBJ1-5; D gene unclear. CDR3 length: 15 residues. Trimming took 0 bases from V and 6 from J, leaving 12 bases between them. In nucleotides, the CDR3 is TGTGCCAGCAGTTTAGCGGGAGGGATCCCTCAGCCCCAGCATTTT. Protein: CASSLAGGIPQPQHF.

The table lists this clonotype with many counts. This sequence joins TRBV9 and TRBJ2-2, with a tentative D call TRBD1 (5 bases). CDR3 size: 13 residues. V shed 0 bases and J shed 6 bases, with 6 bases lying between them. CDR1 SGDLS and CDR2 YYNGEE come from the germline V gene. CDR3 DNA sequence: TGTGCCAGCAGCGTAGAAGGGGCCGGGGAGCTGTTTTTT. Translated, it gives CASSVEGAGELFF.

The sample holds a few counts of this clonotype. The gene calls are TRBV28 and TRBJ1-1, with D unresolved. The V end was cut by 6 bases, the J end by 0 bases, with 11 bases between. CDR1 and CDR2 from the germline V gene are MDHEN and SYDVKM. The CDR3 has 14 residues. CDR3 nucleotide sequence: TGTGCCAGCAGCCCAAGGGCCTTGAACACTGAAGCTTTCTTT. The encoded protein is CASSPRALNTEAFF.

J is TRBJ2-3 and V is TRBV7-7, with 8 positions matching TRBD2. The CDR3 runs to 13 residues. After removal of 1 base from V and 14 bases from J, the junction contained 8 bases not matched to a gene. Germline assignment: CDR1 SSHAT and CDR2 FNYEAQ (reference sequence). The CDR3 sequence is CASSLGTGGPMYF. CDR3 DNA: TGTGCCAGCAGCTTAGGGACGGGGGGGCCCATGTATTTT.

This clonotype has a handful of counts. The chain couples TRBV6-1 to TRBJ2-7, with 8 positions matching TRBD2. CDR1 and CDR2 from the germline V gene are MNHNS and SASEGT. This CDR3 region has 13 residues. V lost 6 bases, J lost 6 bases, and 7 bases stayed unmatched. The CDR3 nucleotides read TGTGCCAGCAGGGCCCCCGCGGGAGGCGAGCAGTACTTC. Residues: CASRAPAGGEQYF.

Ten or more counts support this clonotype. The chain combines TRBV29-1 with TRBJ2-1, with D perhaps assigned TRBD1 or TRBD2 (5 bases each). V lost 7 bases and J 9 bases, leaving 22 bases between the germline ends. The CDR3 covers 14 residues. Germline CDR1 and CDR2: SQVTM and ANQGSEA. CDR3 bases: TGCAGCGCTTACAGGCCCACCAACCGGGGTGAGCAGTTCTTC. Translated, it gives CSAYRPTNRGEQFF.